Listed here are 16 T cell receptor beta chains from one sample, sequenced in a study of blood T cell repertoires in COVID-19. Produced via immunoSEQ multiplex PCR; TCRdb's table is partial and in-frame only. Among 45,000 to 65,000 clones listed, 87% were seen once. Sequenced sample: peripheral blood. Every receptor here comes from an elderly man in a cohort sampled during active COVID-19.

CDR3 residues: CASSSAGFDPGYTF. DNA for the CDR3: TGTGCCAGCAGTTCCGCAGGGTTTGATCCTGGCTACACCTTC. The V gene is TRBV6-5, the J gene TRBJ1-2; D possibly corresponds to TRBD1 (5 bases). CDR3 length: 14 amino acids. V shed 4 bases and J shed 7 bases, with 16 bases lying between them. In germline, CDR1 is MNHEY, CDR2 SVGAGI.

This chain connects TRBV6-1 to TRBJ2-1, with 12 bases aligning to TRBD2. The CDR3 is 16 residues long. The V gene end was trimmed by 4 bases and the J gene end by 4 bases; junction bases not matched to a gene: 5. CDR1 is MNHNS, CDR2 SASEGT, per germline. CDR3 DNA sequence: TGTGCCAGCAGTGTTGAGACTAGCGGGGGATACAATGAGCAGTTCTTC. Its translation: CASSVETSGGYNEQFF.

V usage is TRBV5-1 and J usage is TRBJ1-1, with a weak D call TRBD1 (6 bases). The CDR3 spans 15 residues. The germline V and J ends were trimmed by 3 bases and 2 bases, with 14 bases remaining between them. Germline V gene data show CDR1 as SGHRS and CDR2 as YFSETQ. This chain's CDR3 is CASSWGHSGNTEAFF. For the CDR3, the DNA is TGCGCCAGCAGCTGGGGACATTCGGGAAACACTGAAGCTTTCTTT.

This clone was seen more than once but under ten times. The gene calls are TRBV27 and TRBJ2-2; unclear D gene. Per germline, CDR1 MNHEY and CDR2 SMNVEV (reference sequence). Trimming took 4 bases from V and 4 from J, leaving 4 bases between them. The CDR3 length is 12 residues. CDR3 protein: CASSSITGELFF. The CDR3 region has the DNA TGTGCCAGCAGTTCAATCACCGGGGAGCTGTTTTTT.

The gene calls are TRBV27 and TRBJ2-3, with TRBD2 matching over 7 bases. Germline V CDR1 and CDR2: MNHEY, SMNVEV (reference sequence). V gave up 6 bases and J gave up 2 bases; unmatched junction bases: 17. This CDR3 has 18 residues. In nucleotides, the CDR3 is TGTGCCAGCAGATCGAGGGGAGGGCGGGAGTTTTACACAGATACGCAGTATTTT. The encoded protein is CASRSRGGREFYTDTQYF.

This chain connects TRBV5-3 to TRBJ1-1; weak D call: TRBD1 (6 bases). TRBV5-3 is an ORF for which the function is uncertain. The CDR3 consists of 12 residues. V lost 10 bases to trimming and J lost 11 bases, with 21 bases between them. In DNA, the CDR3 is TGTGCCCCCCTGGCGCCTACAGGGTTCGCTTTCTTT. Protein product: CAPLAPTGFAFF.

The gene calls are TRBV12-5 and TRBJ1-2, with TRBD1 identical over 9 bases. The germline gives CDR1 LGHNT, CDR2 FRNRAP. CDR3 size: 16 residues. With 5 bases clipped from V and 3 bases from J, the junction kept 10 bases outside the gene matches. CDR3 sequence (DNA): TGTGCTAGTGGTACCGGGACAGGGACCTTGGACTATGGCTACACCTTC. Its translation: CASGTGTGTLDYGYTF.

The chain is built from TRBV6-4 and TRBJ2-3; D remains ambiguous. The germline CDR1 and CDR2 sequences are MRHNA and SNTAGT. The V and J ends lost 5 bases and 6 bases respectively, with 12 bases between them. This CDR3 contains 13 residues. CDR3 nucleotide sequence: TGTGCCAGCAGTCCCGAGAGAAGTGATACGCAGTATTTT. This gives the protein CASSPERSDTQYF.

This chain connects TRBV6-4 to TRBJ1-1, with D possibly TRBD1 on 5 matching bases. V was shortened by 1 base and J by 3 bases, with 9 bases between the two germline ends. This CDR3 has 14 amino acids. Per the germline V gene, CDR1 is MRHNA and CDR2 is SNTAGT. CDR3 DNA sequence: TGTGCCAGCAGTGACTACTGGGGGGACACTGAAGCTTTCTTT. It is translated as CASSDYWGDTEAFF.

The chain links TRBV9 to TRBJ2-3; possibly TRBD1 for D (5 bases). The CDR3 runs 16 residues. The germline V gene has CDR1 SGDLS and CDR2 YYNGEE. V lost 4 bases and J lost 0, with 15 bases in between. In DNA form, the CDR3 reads TGTGCCAGCAGCACCGTTGGGGCATCTAGCACAGATACGCAGTATTTT. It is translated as CASSTVGASSTDTQYF. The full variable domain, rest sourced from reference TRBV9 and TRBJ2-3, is DSGVTQTPKHLITATGQRVTLRCSPRSGDLSVYWYQQSLDQGLQFLIQYYNGEERAKGNILERFSAQQFPDLHSELNLSSLELGDSALYFCASSTVGASSTDTQYFGPGTRLTVL.

The CDR3 is CASSLVTRSGASGNQETQYF. Written as DNA, the CDR3 is TGCGCCAGCAGCTTGGTAACACGCAGCGGGGCTAGCGGGAATCAAGAGACCCAGTACTTC. This rearrangement joins TRBV5-1 to TRBJ2-5; 9 bases agree with TRBD2. The germline CDR1 and CDR2 sequences are SGHRS and YFSETQ. The length of the CDR3 is 20 residues. V dropped 0 bases and J dropped 2; count of bases not matched to a gene: 17.

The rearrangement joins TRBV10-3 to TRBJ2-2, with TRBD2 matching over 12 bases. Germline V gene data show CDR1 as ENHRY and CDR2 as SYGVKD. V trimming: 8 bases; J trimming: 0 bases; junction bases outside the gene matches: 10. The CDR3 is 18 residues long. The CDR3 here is CAIGPTSGGYANTGELFF. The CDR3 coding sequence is TGTGCCATCGGTCCGACTAGCGGGGGATACGCGAACACCGGGGAGCTGTTTTTT.

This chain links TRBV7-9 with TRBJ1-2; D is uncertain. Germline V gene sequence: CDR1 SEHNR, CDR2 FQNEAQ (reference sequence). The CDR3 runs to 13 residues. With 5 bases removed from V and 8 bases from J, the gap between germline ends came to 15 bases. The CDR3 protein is CASSRQEGRGYTF. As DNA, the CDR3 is TGTGCCAGCAGCCGCCAGGAGGGCAGAGGCTACACCTTC. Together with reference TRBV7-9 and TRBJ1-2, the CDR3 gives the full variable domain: DTGVSQNPRHKITKRGQNVTFRCDPISEHNRLYWYRQTLGQGPEFLTYFQNEAQLEKSRLLSDRFSAERPKGSFSTLEIQRTEQGDSAMYLCASSRQEGRGYTFGSGTRLTVV.

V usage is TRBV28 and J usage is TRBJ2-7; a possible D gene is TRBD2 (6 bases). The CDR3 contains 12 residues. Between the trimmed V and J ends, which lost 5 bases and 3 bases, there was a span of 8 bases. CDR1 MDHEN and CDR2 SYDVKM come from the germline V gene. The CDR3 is CASSRLGYEQYF. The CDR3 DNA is TGTGCCAGCAGTCGACTAGGCTACGAGCAGTACTTC.

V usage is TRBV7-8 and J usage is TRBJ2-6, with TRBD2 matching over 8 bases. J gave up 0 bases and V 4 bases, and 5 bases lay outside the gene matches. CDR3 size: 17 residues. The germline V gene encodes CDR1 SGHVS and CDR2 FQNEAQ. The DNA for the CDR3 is TGTGCCAGCAGCTCGGGGGGGATGCTCTCTGGGGCCAACGTCCTGACTTTC. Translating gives CASSSGGMLSGANVLTF.

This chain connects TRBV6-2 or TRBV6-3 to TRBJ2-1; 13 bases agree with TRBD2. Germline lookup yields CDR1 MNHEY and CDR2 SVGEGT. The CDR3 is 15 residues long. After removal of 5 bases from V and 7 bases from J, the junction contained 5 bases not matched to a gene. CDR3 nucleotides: TGTGCCAGCAGTAACGGGGGACTAGCGGGGAATGAGCAGTTCTTC. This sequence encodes CASSNGGLAGNEQFF.